This paragraph covers one T cell receptor beta chain sequence. Its antigen is unknown. The sample originates from a study of post-analysis software for immune sequencing data. Overall study: The disease courses covered relapsing-remitting, secondary progressive and progressive-relapsing multiple sclerosis.

Study-level points and caveats: By F measure, samples from a shared preparation batch strongly co-clustered. Those with multiple sclerosis, the patient group, showed significantly lower normalized Chao1 diversity than controls.

The authors incorporated unique molecular identifiers into the TCR beta cDNA libraries. The T cell input of about 0.85 to 10 million gave roughly 0.5 million cDNA molecules. TCRdb re-analysed the PCR reads in MiXCR, keeping a single row per CDR3 protein. The top ten hold about 0.5% of the sample, which has hundreds of thousands of distinct CDR3 sequences, approximately 30% seen once. Sequenced input: blood. The receptor was derived from a girl aged 10-17 years with multiple sclerosis.

DNA for the CDR3: TGTGCCAGCAGTTGGCGGGGGAATTCACCCCTCCACTTT. Its protein is CASSWRGNSPLHF. V and J are TRBV27 and TRBJ1-6, with a weak D call TRBD1 (5 bases). Germline V gene data show CDR1 as MNHEY and CDR2 as SMNVEV (reference sequence). This CDR3 is 13 amino acids long. Between the trimmed V and J ends, which lost 4 bases and 7 bases, there was a span of 8 bases.